These 8 T cell receptor beta chains originate from one sample sequenced in a study of beta chain features in type 1 diabetes. Study-level results: Among all four CD4+ subsets, Type 1 diabetes patients had TCRB CDR3s that were moderately but significantly shorter.

The antigens of these receptors remain unknown. The authors reverse transcribed all of the isolated RNA, so sequencing captured expressed TCRB transcripts. Produced via immunoSEQ multiplex PCR; TCRdb's table is partial and in-frame only. This sample has over 650,000 clones, with over 13% found just once. The sequenced material came from naive CD4+ T cells from blood. The receptor source for this set is a man aged 18 to 35 with type 1 diabetes.

V usage is TRBV5-4 and J usage is TRBJ2-1, with 10 positions matching TRBD2. The CDR3 consists of 16 residues. Germline loops: CDR1 SGHNT, CDR2 YYREEE (reference sequence). Trimming took 0 bases from V and 1 from J; bases not matched to a gene: 1. The CDR3 region is CASSLVAGGSYNEQFF. The CDR3 coding sequence is TGTGCCAGCAGCTTGGTAGCGGGAGGATCCTACAATGAGCAGTTCTTC.

The chain is built from TRBV29-1 and TRBJ1-2; D gene unclear. Germline-derived CDR1 and CDR2 are SQVTM and ANQGSEA. This CDR3 comprises 11 residues. Trimming removed 1 base at V and 12 bases at J, with 12 bases between. The CDR3 DNA reads as TGCAGCGTTGAAGGGGCCGTGGATCACACCTTC. It codes for CSVEGAVDHTF. Variable domain in full (rest from reference TRBV29-1 and TRBJ1-2): SAVISQKPSRDICQRGTSLTIQCQVDSQVTMMFWYRQQPGQSLTLIATANQGSEATYESGFVIDKFPISRPNLTFSTLTVSNMSPEDSSIYLCSVEGAVDHTFGSGTRLTVV.

This clone was seen a few times. The gene calls are TRBV30 and TRBJ2-2; no firm D call. The CDR3 length is 13 residues. V was clipped by 3 bases and J by 4 bases, with 9 bases between them. Germline values: CDR1 GTSNPN, CDR2 SVGIG (reference sequence). The CDR3 loop is CAWRGFSTGELFF. The CDR3 DNA follows: TGTGCCTGGAGGGGATTTAGCACCGGGGAGCTGTTTTTT.

The chain carries TRBV6-5 and TRBJ2-3; perhaps TRBD1 as D (6 bases). Trimming took 5 bases from V and 0 from J, leaving 12 bases between them. This CDR3 is 15 amino acids long. Germline values: CDR1 MNHEY, CDR2 SVGAGI. CDR3 sequence (DNA): TGTGCCAGCAGTCGGACAGAACCCAGCACAGATACGCAGTATTTT. This sequence encodes CASSRTEPSTDTQYF.

This clone was observed a handful of times. This chain joins TRBV18 and TRBJ2-3; 11 bases are a match to TRBD2. In germline, CDR1 is KGHSH, CDR2 LQKENI. Germline trimming cut 4 bases from V and 6 bases from J; bases unmatched to any gene: 6. This CDR3 spans 15 amino acids. Written as DNA, the CDR3 is TGTGCCAGCTCACAGCGACTAGCGGGGTTGGATACGCAGTATTTT. Protein sequence: CASSQRLAGLDTQYF. The full variable domain, in which reference TRBV18 and TRBJ2-3 provide the parts outside the CDR3, is NAGVMQNPRHLVRRRGQEARLRCSPMKGHSHVYWYRQLPEEGLKFMVYLQKENIIDESGMPKERFSAEFPKEGPSILRIQQVVRGDSAAYFCASSQRLAGLDTQYFGPGTRLTVL.

This clone was seen only a few times. The rearrangement joins TRBV28 to TRBJ2-1, with 15 positions matching TRBD2. The CDR3 consists of 15 residues. V was clipped by 2 bases and J by 9 bases; unmatched bases: 2. Germline V gene data show CDR1 as MDHEN and CDR2 as SYDVKM. The CDR3 DNA follows: TGTGCCAGCAGTTTAGGACTAGCGGGGGGGCGTGAGCAGTTCTTC. Its translation: CASSLGLAGGREQFF.

The chain is built from TRBV7-2 and TRBJ2-7, with D perhaps TRBD2 (5 bases). The germline gives CDR1 SGHTA, CDR2 FQGNSA. The CDR3 runs to 16 residues. Trimming removed 4 bases at V and 0 bases at J, with 16 bases between. CDR3: CASSSRHGDPSYEQYF. DNA of the CDR3: TGTGCCAGCAGCTCGCGACACGGGGATCCCTCCTACGAGCAGTACTTC. Full variable domain (rest looked up from reference TRBV7-2 and TRBJ2-7): GAGVSQSPSNKVTEKGKDVELRCDPISGHTALYWYRQSLGQGLEFLIYFQGNSAPDKSGLPSDRFSAERTGGSVSTLTIQRTQQEDSAVYLCASSSRHGDPSYEQYFGPGTRLTVT.

This clone was seen more than once but under ten times. This chain uses TRBV10-2 with TRBJ2-7; the D is unclear. Per the germline V gene, CDR1 is WSHSY and CDR2 is SAAADI. The CDR3 covers 11 residues. Trimming shortened V by 8 bases and J by 3 bases, and 8 bases separated the two germline ends. The chain's CDR3 is CASGVGYEQYF. CDR3 nucleotides: TGCGCCAGCGGGGTAGGCTACGAGCAGTACTTC.